This record looks at one T cell receptor beta chain sequence and its context. Antigen: not known. Per germline, CDR1 SGHVS and CDR2 FQNEAQ. The CDR3 extends over 16 amino acids. By phenotype, naive CD8+ T cells were CD45RO-CCR7+CD27+CD95-. This entry comes from a study of CXCR3-negative and CXCR3-positive naive CD8 T cells. All TRB cDNA libraries came from 5' RACE performed with UMI labels. No DNA is given; TCRdb re-called the 5' RACE reads and lists each CDR3 protein once. Recorded for this sample: approximately 5,300 distinct CDR3 sequences. Findings and caveats of the study: For the naive subsets, surface CD5 was similar, and TCR strength was inferred from TRB CDR3 properties. Memory, not naive, CXCR3-negative and CXCR3-positive cells differed in TRBV-TRBJ usage. TRB CDR3 hydrophobicity was greater in CXCR3-positive naive cells than in CXCR3-negative naive cells.

The receptor was derived from a human donor in good health. Some clones in this sample may be carry-over from other donors' samples. The sequenced sample was naive CXCR3+ CD8+ T cells from blood. Subset: CD45RO-CCR7+CD27+CD95- naive CD8+ T cells expressing CXCR3 (TNR3+). The rearrangement links TRBV7-8 to TRBJ2-3; TCRdb lists TRBD1, though no DNA is available to test this call. This CDR3 is CASSLPRQGPDDTQYF.